Listed below are T cell receptor beta chains from one sample, sequenced in a study of cytomegalovirus exposure and HLA in healthy donors. Sequenced by immunoSEQ multiplex PCR; TCRdb stores in-frame clones only, minus some. Of more than 75,000 clones in the sample, almost 85% are singletons; the top ten hold around 6%. Sequencing used PBMCs. These receptors originate from a young woman in good health and CMV-seropositive. CDR3s include the opening cysteine and the closing phenylalanine or tryptophan. The D gene is left open where the match is weak. Not every row has a clone size; where given, it reads once, few, many or a size class.

once	NA	TRBV5-4	TRBJ1-1	TGTGCCATTAAACCGTGGGAGGGGAGAACTGAAGCTTTCTTT	CAIKPWEGRTEAFF
NA	NA	TRBV19	TRBJ1-6	TGTGCCAGTACATTGGGACGGGGGAGGTCACCCCTCCACTTT	CASTLGRGRSPLHF
once	TRBD2	TRBV9	TRBJ2-7	TGTGCCAGCAGCGTAGCAACCGGGGGGGACGAGCAGTACTTC	CASSVATGGDEQYF
once	NA	TRBV29-1	TRBJ2-7	TGCAGCGTTGGACTGAACTCCTACGAGCAGTACTTC	CSVGLNSYEQYF
NA	NA	TRBV2	TRBJ2-5	TGTGCCAGCAGGGACGGGGGTCTAGGGACCCAGTACTTC	CASRDGGLGTQYF
few	NA	TRBV4-1	TRBJ2-2	TGCGCCAGCAGCCGGTCCGGAGGGACGAACACCGGGGAGCTGTTTTTT	CASSRSGGTNTGELFF
NA	NA	TRBV4-2	TRBJ2-7	TGTGCCAGCAGCCTCAGTATGTTCACCTACGAGCAGTACTTC	CASSLSMFTYEQYF
NA	TRBD2	TRBV5-1	TRBJ2-7	TGCGCCAGCAGCCCGGCCGCGGGGGGGCCCTACGAGCAGTACTTC	CASSPAAGGPYEQYF
NA	NA	TRBV5-6	TRBJ2-7	TGTGCCAGCAGCCCACCCCCGGGGATATCGGCCTACGAGCAGTACTTC	CASSPPPGISAYEQYF
NA	TRBD2	TRBV5-1	TRBJ2-7	TGCGCCAGCAGCTTGGCCTACGGGACTAGCGGGACTAGGGATTACGAGCAGTACTTC	CASSLAYGTSGTRDYEQYF
NA	TRBD2	TRBV7-3	TRBJ2-3	TGTGCCAGCAGCTTAACGACTCTAGCGGGAGGAGGCCGAAGCACAGATACGCAGTATTTT	CASSLTTLAGGGRSTDTQYF
NA	NA	TRBV6-5	TRBJ1-1	TGTGCCAGCAGTTACTCGGCGGGTGAAGCTTTCTTT	CASSYSAGEAFF
NA	NA	TRBV4-1	TRBJ1-5	TGCGCCAGCAGCCAAGATCCCCCCGGGACAACCGGGAATCAGCCCCAGCATTTT	CASSQDPPGTTGNQPQHF
NA	TRBD2	TRBV19	TRBJ2-5	TGTGCCAGTAGCCCACTCAGCGGGGTGATGTCAGGGGAGACCCAGTACTTC	CASSPLSGVMSGETQYF
few	NA	TRBV12-5	TRBJ2-4	TGTGCTAGTGGTACCGGGGGTCTAGGCAAAAACATTCAGTACTTC	CASGTGGLGKNIQYF
NA	TRBD2	TRBV9	TRBJ2-1	TGTGCCAGCAGCCCACGACTAGCGGGGGGCAATGAGCAGTTCTTC	CASSPRLAGGNEQFF
once	TRBD1	TRBV4-1	TRBJ2-1	TGCGCCAGCAGCGCCCCGGGACAGGCTTCCTACAATGAGCAGTTCTTC	CASSAPGQASYNEQFF
NA	NA	TRBV5-1	TRBJ2-6	TGCGCCAGCAGCCCCGGGGGTGGGGCCAACGTCCTGACTTTC	CASSPGGGANVLTF
few	NA	TRBV19	TRBJ2-7	TGTGCCAGTAGTATAAAGGGGTCCGCTTACGAGCAGTACTTC	CASSIKGSAYEQYF
once	NA	TRBV28	TRBJ2-7	TGTGCCAGCACCCGCTCCTACGAGCAGTACTTC	CASTRSYEQYF
NA	NA	TRBV12-5	TRBJ2-3	TGTGCTAGTGGCCTTGCGGGACCCCTGGGCACAGATACGCAGTATTTT	CASGLAGPLGTDTQYF
NA	NA	TRBV28	TRBJ1-2	TGTGCCAGCAGTTTGGCGGGAGGGTGGAGGGGTTCGGACTATGGCTACACCTTC	CASSLAGGWRGSDYGYTF
NA	NA	TRBV6-5	TRBJ1-1	TGTGCCAGCAGCACGACGGGGAACACTGAAGCTTTCTTT	CASSTTGNTEAFF
NA	TRBD2	TRBV6-1	TRBJ2-5	TGTGCCAGCAGTGAACACGGACTAGCTCAAGAGACCCAGTACTTC	CASSEHGLAQETQYF
NA	TRBD1	TRBV28	TRBJ1-2	TGTGCCAGCAGCGGGGGACAGGGCTTCTATGGCTACACCTTC	CASSGGQGFYGYTF
NA	TRBD1	TRBV10-2	TRBJ1-2	TGCGCCAGCAGACAATCAGGACAGGGTGGCTATGGCTACACCTTC	CASRQSGQGGYGYTF
once	NA	TRBV6-5	TRBJ1-1	TGTGCCAGCAGTTTCGGGGAGGCCACTGAAGCTTTCTTT	CASSFGEATEAFF
NA	NA	TRBV6-5	TRBJ2-2	TGTGCCAGCAGTTACTCCCCGACTAACACCGGGGAGCTGTTTTTT	CASSYSPTNTGELFF
NA	TRBD1	TRBV30	TRBJ2-7	TGTGCCTGGAGTGTCGGGGACAGATACTACGAGCAGTACTTC	CAWSVGDRYYEQYF
NA	TRBD2	TRBV7-2	TRBJ2-5	TGTGCCAGCAGCTTAGTTGCGGGAGCGGTTCAAGAGACCCAGTACTTC	CASSLVAGAVQETQYF
NA	TRBD1	TRBV5-1	TRBJ2-7	TGCGCCAGCAGTACTGCACAGGGGTTCTACGAGCAGTACTTC	CASSTAQGFYEQYF
NA	NA	TRBV9	TRBJ2-2	TGTGCCAGCAGCGTAGTAGACACCGGGGAGCTGTTTTTT	CASSVVDTGELFF
NA	TRBD1	TRBV7-9	TRBJ2-2	TGTGCCAGCAGCTTAGGACAGGGTCCTACCGGGGAGCTGTTTTTT	CASSLGQGPTGELFF
once	TRBD2	TRBV28	TRBJ2-3	TGTGCCAGCTTCTCGGCGGGAGAGAGAGATACGCAGTATTTT	CASFSAGERDTQYF
NA	NA	TRBV7-9	TRBJ2-3	TGTGCCAGCAGCCCACTGACAGGAGGCACAGATACGCAGTATTTT	CASSPLTGGTDTQYF
NA	NA	TRBV10-2	TRBJ1-1	TGCGCCAGCAGGGGCCTTCAGGGGTCAGCTTTCTTT	CASRGLQGSAFF
few	TRBD1	TRBV6-1	TRBJ1-5	TGTGCCAGCAGTGAGGAAGGGGGCTATAGCAATCAGCCCCAGCATTTT	CASSEEGGYSNQPQHF
NA	NA	TRBV7-6	TRBJ1-1	TGTGCCAGCAGCCCAGGGGCCTTCATGAACACTGAAGCTTTCTTT	CASSPGAFMNTEAFF
NA	TRBD2	TRBV7-9	TRBJ2-1	TGTGCCATCCCCACGGGGACTAGCGGGTTCGATGAGCAGTTCTTC	CAIPTGTSGFDEQFF
NA	NA	TRBV4-1	TRBJ2-5	TGCGCCAGCAGCCAGGAACAGACCACAGAGACCCAGTACTTC	CASSQEQTTETQYF
NA	NA	TRBV7-9	TRBJ2-3	TGTGCCAGCAGCTTAGGGACTTCTGATACGCAGTATTTT	CASSLGTSDTQYF
NA	NA	TRBV2	TRBJ2-2	TGTGCCAGCAGATACGGACAAGGCACCGGGGAGCTGTTTTTT	CASRYGQGTGELFF
NA	NA	TRBV5-5	TRBJ1-6	TGTGCCAGCGTTGGGGGGACGATGCGACCCCTCCACTTT	CASVGGTMRPLHF
NA	NA	TRBV15	TRBJ2-3	TGTGCCACCAGCAGAGATGGGAAGAGGGTAACAGATACGCAGTATTTT	CATSRDGKRVTDTQYF
NA	TRBD1	TRBV6-5	TRBJ1-4	TGTGCCAGCAGCTCCCCCCAGGGGGCCGGTGAAAAACTGTTTTTT	CASSSPQGAGEKLFF
once	NA	TRBV20-1	TRBJ2-1	TGCAGTGCTCAGGGTAATAATGAGCAGTTCTTC	CSAQGNNEQFF
NA	NA	TRBV29-1	TRBJ2-7	TGCAGCGTGTACTCAGGGTTAAACTCCTACGAGCAGTACTTC	CSVYSGLNSYEQYF
few	NA	TRBV7-3	TRBJ1-5	TGTGCCAGCAGCTTAACTTCGAATCAGCCCCAGCATTTT	CASSLTSNQPQHF
NA	NA	TRBV19	TRBJ1-1	TGTGCCAGTAGTTTCCAGGGGCTGCCAGGTGAAGCTTTCTTT	CASSFQGLPGEAFF
NA	NA	TRBV7-2	TRBJ2-1	TGTGCCAGCAGCTTAGCTACCTACAATGAGCAGTTCTTC	CASSLATYNEQFF
NA	TRBD1	TRBV9	TRBJ1-5	TGTGCCAGCAGCTTAGGGACAGCTAATCAGCCCCAGCATTTT	CASSLGTANQPQHF
NA	NA	TRBV13	TRBJ2-7	TGTGCCAGCAGCTCCGGACTGAACATTCCGTACTTC	CASSSGLNIPYF
few	NA	TRBV6-4	TRBJ2-3	TGTGCCAGCAGTTCAGGGGACACAGATACGCAGTATTTT	CASSSGDTDTQYF
NA	NA	TRBV7-6	TRBJ2-3	TGTGCCAGCAGCTCACGGGGTACAGATACGCAGTATTTT	CASSSRGTDTQYF